The T cell receptor (beta chain) described here comes from a study of blood T cell repertoires in COVID-19. For the study at large: Material from acute and convalescent COVID-19 was sourced from the United States, Italy and Spain.

The CDR3 runs to 14 residues. V lost 1 base, J lost 4 bases, and 10 bases lay in between. CDR1 is KGHSH and CDR2 is LQKENI in the germline V gene. TCRdb's copy holds only in-frame clones and misses some; the assay was immunoSEQ multiplex PCR. The sample records approximately 310,000 clones, approximately 88% being singletons. Sequences were obtained from PBMCs or T cells enriched from blood (not recorded which). The genes are TRBV18 and TRBJ1-1; no firm D call. The origin of this receptor is a man between 60 and 75 years old who had recovered from COVID-19. The CDR3 nucleotides are TGTGCCAGCTCACCACTCCCAGAGGGCACTGAAGCTTTCTTT. Translating gives CASSPLPEGTEAFF.